This TCR beta chain originates from a study of blood T cells in healthy people across ages (dated by TCRdb to the mid-2010s). For the wider study: In model experiments, roughly one uniquely barcoded TCR beta cDNA molecule per two T cells was captured by template switching. The study measured age-related changes in TCR beta repertoire diversity using deep sequencing normalized with unique cDNA molecular identifiers. The donors were divided into four age groups: young (average around 17 years), middle-aged (approximately 39), aged (around 67) and long-lived (around 87). Two additional independent replicas of 1 million unique cDNA reads from the same blood draw were analyzed for two donors (one aged 18 to 30 and one aged 80 or older). General findings and caveats noted by the study authors: As age increased, observed TCR beta diversity per million T cells dropped in a roughly linear way, and a significant reduction was already evident by age approximately 40. Compared with the aged group, the long-lived group had more naive CD4+ T cells, fewer expanded clones and increased TCR diversity, a pattern suggesting age selection. A strong correlation was found between observed TCR beta diversity and the percentage of naive T cells measured by flow cytometry. Because the CMV infection status of the donors was unknown, age-related changes in expanded clonotypes may potentially have been confounded. Total diversity estimates from one million sequenced T cells were considered lower bounds and underestimates. Conclusive comparison of naive and antigen-experienced compartments was prevented by the profiling of bulk unsorted PBMCs.

The library was generated by 5' RACE. Sequencer: Illumina HiSeq 2500. A second 7 to 11 cycle PCR used a sample-barcoded 5' primer and a J-beta primer mix. Each TCR beta cDNA molecule received a unique molecular identifier from a template-switch 5' adaptor carrying 12 random nucleotides. Each sample yielded at least 3 million CDR3-containing paired-end reads. All of the RNA was converted into first-strand cDNA using the Mint cDNA synthesis kit, with a TRBC-specific oligonucleotide serving as the primer. Following uracil-DNA glycosylase treatment, all cDNA underwent a first 18-cycle PCR with the universal primers M1SS and BC2_uni_R. Processing in the source paper ran as follows. For normalization, 1 million high-quality reads, each with a distinct molecular identifier, were randomly selected from each sample. Reads with shared molecular identifiers were discarded instead of being binned into consensus sequences. MiTCR, set to a Q25 quality threshold and the strictest error-elimination algorithm, was used for CDR3 identification, clonotype clustering and error correction. A nonparametric unseen species model with Euler transformation was used to estimate lower-bound total TCR beta diversity. TCRdb cleaned the public reads at Q25 with fastp, built clones with MiXCR and kept in-frame beta chains. Rows with one shared CDR3 protein collapse into an entry with the most common genes and DNA. The V and J calls were determined by TCRdb, not by the authors. In this sample the table shows approximately 780,000 distinct CDR3 sequences, roughly 24% of which occur a single time. The ten largest clones represent over 2.5% of the sample.

At the junction V is shortened by 2 bases and J by 1 base, with 11 bases in between. According to the germline V gene (reference sequence), CDR1 reads LGHDT and CDR2 reads YNNKEL. The CDR3, from cysteine to phenylalanine, totals 15 residues. The CDR3 DNA has 45 bases and is translated from base 1. The sample holds a few counts of this clonotype. Its antigen is still unknown. Per-nucleotide qualities are absent, and no much larger clonotype sits a single base away. The 39 donors, aged roughly 6 to 100 years, were systemically healthy Caucasian individuals from Russia. Each donor gave roughly 9 milliliters of peripheral blood, drawn into EDTA-treated Vacutainer tubes. Ficoll-Paque density-gradient centrifugation was used to isolate PBMCs, with at least 6.5 million per sample. Total RNA, at least 6 micrograms per sample, was extracted from PBMCs with Trizol reagent. The percentages of naive CD45RAhigh/CD27high T cells were determined by flow cytometry on a PBMC aliquot from every donor.

These data were likewise used in another study, on T cells of mothers and their children. As that second study puts it: Donors were nine systemically healthy Caucasian individuals: three mothers and their six children. cDNA synthesis consumed the entire amount of extracted RNA, loaded at approximately 1.6 ug RNA in each 15 ul reaction. In the second PCR, sample barcodes and 2-4 random nucleotides were introduced via the M1S primer. Over 8.5 million TCR beta CDR3 reads were obtained for each mother, and 3 million to 3.5 million reads were obtained for each child. TCR recombination output is similarly shaped by thymic selection in related and unrelated pairs, with a minor effect exerted by inherited differences. Normalized repertoire overlap was always slightly but never significantly higher in related than unrelated mother-child pairs. Persistent microchimeric T cell clones were not detected, at a sensitivity of approximately 98 clones per million clonotypes. The study used deep NGS to compare TCR beta repertoires of mothers and children, seeking features distinguishing related mother-child pairs from unrelated individuals. On average, the children were approximately 11 +/- 4 years old, while the mothers were approximately 41 +/- 4 years old. Libraries were sequenced on Illumina HiSeq 2000 with 100+100 nt paired-end reads after adapter ligation with NEBNext reagents. To avoid cross-contamination, the mother libraries and the child libraries were prepared a month apart and sequenced in separate runs. For each donor, between about 450,000 and 2,300,000 distinct TCR beta clonotypes were identified. Naive TCR beta clonotypes were estimated from low-frequency clonotypes matched to each donor's FACS-determined naive share, without sorting.

The chain was built from TRBV3-1 and TRBJ2-5; the D gene is tentatively TRBD1 or TRBD2, each matching 6 bases. The source of this sequence is a boy aged 5-17 years in good health. The material sequenced was blood. The nucleotide sequence is given as TGTGCCAGCAGCCAAAACGAGGGGGGCCAAGAGACCCAGTACTTC. Its protein product is CASSQNEGGQETQYF.